This T cell receptor beta chain was obtained from a study of human T cells and chemical hapten exposure (dated by TCRdb to the early 2020s). A note on the overall study: For sensitization, 2% DPC in acetone was applied to a roughly 2 cm by roughly 2 cm area of upper inner arm skin. Throughout the study period of 20 to 30 weeks, patients also received therapeutic DPC doses to the scalp every week. Patch testing was performed on the upper back with Finn chambers containing 0.01% DPC, and the patch tests were scored after 6 days according to International Contact Dermatitis Research Group standards. The patient cohort, mostly female, included alopecia areata with under or over 50% scalp involvement, alopecia totalis and alopecia universalis. Libraries were combined into a pool for sequencing, and differences in TCR yield between samples came mainly from small differences in library volumes within the pool. The study tracked peripheral blood TCR repertoire changes in vivo during primary and secondary sensitization to the hapten diphenylcyclopropenone (DPC) in alopecia patients. Blood was sampled from patients pre-sensitization (week 0) and at 2, 6 and about 24 weeks after DPC sensitization. Roughly 30 alopecia patients gave blood for TCR sequencing at one to four time points (pre-sensitization, 2, 6 and 24 weeks).

This clonotype was detected a few times. Its antigen is still unknown. Base-call qualities are not available, and no considerably larger clone is one nucleotide away. The paper as a whole reports these results and caveats: After repeated subsampling, the strength of the expansion versus patch-test correlation and the threshold at which it became significant changed. Compared with pre-sensitization or healthy control sets, expanded TCRs formed significantly more large CDR3 similarity clusters, which is consistent with antigen-driven responses. No change with DPC sensitization was found in the number of TCRs above 1 in 1000 frequency, and no evidence of global repertoire structure alterations was found. A positive correlation was found between the number of PT1 expanded TCRs and patch test score, with significance reached at thresholds 8, 16 and 32 but not 4. Because every patient had alopecia, a presumed autoimmune disease, the patients' immune response might differ from that of healthy individuals.

The time point label on this specimen signifies: pre-sensitization, week 0. The treatment or condition label on this specimen signifies: therapeutic diphenylcyclopropenone sensitization with weekly scalp DPC. At each patch-test visit, blood was drawn before the patch test was applied. Patients were eligible if aged 18 to 70, diagnosed with alopecia and judged suitable for DPC therapy, and pregnant patients were excluded. Total RNA was isolated from unfractionated whole blood collected in Tempus Blood RNA tubes. The library was made by RACE. Sequencing was performed on a NextSeq 500. During library preparation, unique molecular identifiers were attached to individual cDNA molecules so that TCRs could be counted in a quantitative, reproducible way. Both TCR alpha and TCR beta chains were sequenced from each blood RNA sample. In the source study's methods: A median of approximately 100,000 TCRs per sample was observed, with a range of roughly 20,000 to 750,000. V, J and CDR3 annotation of the TCR reads was carried out using the Decombinator software suite. For PS versus PT1 abundance plots, all samples were subsampled to the same number of TCRs (28,000). Expanded TCRs were defined as absent before sensitization and observed at least eight times at the 2-week time point. TCRdb's own reprocessing of the public reads used fastp at Q25 and MiXCR and kept productive beta chains. CDR3 protein sequences are deduplicated, and each keeps its most common genes and DNA. TCRdb, rather than the study authors, made the V and J calls. For this sample there are roughly 250,000 distinct CDR3 sequences; roughly 8.9% appear just once. Approximately 2.3% of the sample is held by the ten biggest clonotypes.

Trimming at the junction amounts to 5 bases on V and 8 bases on J, and the germline ends lie 12 bases apart. The CDR3, from cysteine to phenylalanine, totals 12 residues. Left in the record is the CDR3 DNA by itself, 36 bases read in frame from the first base. CDR1 and CDR2 (MDHEN, SYDVKM) derive from the germline V gene. Specimen: whole blood, collected in connection with sensitization to the hapten diphenylcyclopropenone (DPC). The TCR was taken from a woman aged 40 to 50 with alopecia areata. Some clones in this sample may be carry-over from other donors' samples. The chain was built from TRBV28 and TRBJ1-2; no D gene call is confident. The CDR3: CASSDRGWGYTF. The DNA is as follows: TGTGCCAGCAGTGACCGAGGATGGGGCTACACCTTC.